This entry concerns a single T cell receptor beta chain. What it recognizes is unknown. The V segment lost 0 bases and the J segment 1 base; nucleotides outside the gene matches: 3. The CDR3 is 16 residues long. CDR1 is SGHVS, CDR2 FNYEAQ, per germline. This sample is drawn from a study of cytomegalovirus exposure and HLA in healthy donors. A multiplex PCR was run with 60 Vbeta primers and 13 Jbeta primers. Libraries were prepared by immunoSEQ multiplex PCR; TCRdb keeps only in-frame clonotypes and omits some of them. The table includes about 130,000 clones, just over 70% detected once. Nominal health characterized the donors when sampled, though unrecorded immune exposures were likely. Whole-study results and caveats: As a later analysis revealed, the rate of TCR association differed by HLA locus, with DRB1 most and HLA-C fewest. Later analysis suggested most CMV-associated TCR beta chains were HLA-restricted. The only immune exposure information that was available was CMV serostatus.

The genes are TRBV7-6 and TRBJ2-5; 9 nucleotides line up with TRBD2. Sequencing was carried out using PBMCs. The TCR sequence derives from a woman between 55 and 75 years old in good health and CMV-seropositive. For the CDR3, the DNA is TGTGCCAGCAGCTTAGCTTCAGCGGGGGGCCAAGAGACCCAGTACTTC. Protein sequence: CASSLASAGGQETQYF.